Listed below are T cell receptor beta chains from one sample, sequenced in a study of CD8+CD57+ T cells in acquired aplastic anemia. Via MiXCR, TCRdb re-called the reads, giving one row per CDR3 protein. The sample has over 150,000 distinct CDR3 sequences, under 55% seen once. The sequencing input was sorted CD4+, CD8+, or CD8+CD57+ T cells (not recorded which) from PBMCs. The receptors derive from a human donor with aplastic anemia. Both conserved end residues are trimmed from each CDR3. Fields, in order: J gene, V gene, CDR3 protein.

J: TRBJ1-6
V: TRBV11-3
CDR3: ASSLEGHGLSPLH

J: TRBJ2-7
V: TRBV20-1
CDR3: SARDLGLVSSYEQY

J: TRBJ1-2
V: TRBV5-4
CDR3: ASSTEGGVVNYGYT

J: TRBJ1-5
V: TRBV6-1
CDR3: ASSPNYDPTGGGQPQH

J: TRBJ2-6
V: TRBV2
CDR3: ASRYDGTGGAGANVLT

J: TRBJ2-5
V: TRBV4-3
CDR3: ASSQGVSGVQGTQY

J: TRBJ1-6
V: TRBV6-1
CDR3: ASRRDPGDSPLH

J: TRBJ2-7
V: TRBV20-1
CDR3: SAREPGQGYEQY

J: TRBJ2-4
V: TRBV10-2
CDR3: ASSEGTIGAKNIQY

J: TRBJ2-1
V: TRBV5-1
CDR3: ASSSGKTSGRADEQF

J: TRBJ1-3
V: TRBV10-3
CDR3: AIGESDGVGNTIY